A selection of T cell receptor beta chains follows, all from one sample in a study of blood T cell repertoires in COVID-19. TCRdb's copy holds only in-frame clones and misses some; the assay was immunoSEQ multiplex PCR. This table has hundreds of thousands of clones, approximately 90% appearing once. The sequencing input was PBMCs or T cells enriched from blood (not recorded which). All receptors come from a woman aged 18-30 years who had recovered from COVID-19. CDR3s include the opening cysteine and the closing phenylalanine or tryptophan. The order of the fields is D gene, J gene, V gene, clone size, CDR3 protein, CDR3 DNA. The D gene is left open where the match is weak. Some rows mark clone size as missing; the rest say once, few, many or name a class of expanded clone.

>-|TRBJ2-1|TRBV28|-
CASSLRDGTYNEQFF
TGTGCCAGCAGTTTGCGGGATGGCACCTACAATGAGCAGTTCTTC
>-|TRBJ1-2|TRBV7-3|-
CASSLNAGSYGYTF
TGTGCCAGCAGCTTAAACGCGGGGAGCTATGGCTACACCTTC
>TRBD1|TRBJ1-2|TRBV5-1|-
CASSLAQGAGGYTF
TGCGCCAGCAGCTTGGCCCAGGGGGCAGGAGGCTACACCTTC
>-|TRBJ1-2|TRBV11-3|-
CASSQRGRGRGYTF
TGTGCCAGCAGTCAAAGAGGCAGGGGTCGTGGCTACACCTTC
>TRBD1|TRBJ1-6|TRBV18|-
CASSPGRGNSPLHF
TGTGCCAGCTCACCCGGCAGGGGGAATTCACCCCTCCACTTT
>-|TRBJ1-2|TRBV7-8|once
CASTYNRVTGYTF
TGTGCCAGCACTTACAACAGGGTTACCGGCTACACCTTC
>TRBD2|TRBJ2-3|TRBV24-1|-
CATSDPGGDTQYF
TGTGCCACCAGTGACCCGGGAGGGGATACGCAGTATTTT
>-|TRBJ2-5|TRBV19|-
CASSIEGSLDYHQETQYF
TGTGCCAGTAGTATAGAGGGCTCCCTGGACTACCACCAAGAGACCCAGTACTTC
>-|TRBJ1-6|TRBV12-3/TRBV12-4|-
CASSDAGDSPLHF
TGTGCCAGCAGTGATGCAGGGGATTCACCCCTCCACTTT
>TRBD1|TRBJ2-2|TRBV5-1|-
CASSYSGTGAGELFF
TGCGCCAGCAGCTACTCCGGGACAGGGGCCGGGGAGCTGTTTTTT
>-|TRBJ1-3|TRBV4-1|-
CASSQIPAGVSFSGNTIYF
TGCGCCAGCAGCCAAATCCCCGCGGGAGTTTCGTTCTCTGGAAACACCATATATTTT
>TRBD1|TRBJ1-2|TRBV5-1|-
CASSPRTGTGGYGYTF
TGCGCCAGCAGCCCACGCACCGGGACAGGGGGATATGGCTACACCTTC
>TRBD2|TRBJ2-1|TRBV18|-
CASSPRKLAGSYNEQFF
TGTGCCAGCTCCCCAAGGAAGCTAGCGGGTTCCTACAATGAGCAGTTCTTC
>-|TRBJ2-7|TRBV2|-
CASRRGQGIYEQYF
TGTGCCAGCAGGAGGGGCCAGGGGATCTACGAGCAGTACTTC
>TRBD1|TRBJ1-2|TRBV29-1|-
CSVESGTGGYGYTF
TGCAGCGTTGAATCGGGGACAGGGGGCTATGGCTACACCTTC
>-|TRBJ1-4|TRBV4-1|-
CASQQAVNEKLFF
TGCGCCAGTCAACAGGCGGTCAATGAAAAACTGTTTTTT
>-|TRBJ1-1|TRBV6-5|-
CASRYTGLATEAFF
TGTGCCAGCAGGTATACAGGGCTGGCCACTGAAGCTTTCTTT
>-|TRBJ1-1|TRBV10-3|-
CAISGQANTEAFF
TGTGCCATCAGTGGGCAGGCCAACACTGAAGCTTTCTTT
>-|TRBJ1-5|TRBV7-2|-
CASSLYPDLPQHF
TGTGCCAGCAGCTTATATCCGGACTTGCCCCAGCATTTT
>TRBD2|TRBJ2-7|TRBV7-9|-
CASSPETSGIFYEQYF
TGTGCCAGCAGCCCGGAGACTAGCGGGATTTTCTACGAGCAGTACTTC
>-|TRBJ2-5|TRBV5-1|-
CASSLSQSGDGAQYF
TGCGCCAGCAGCTTGTCTCAGAGTGGTGACGGAGCCCAGTACTTC
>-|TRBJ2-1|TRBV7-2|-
CASSLVGGGQGNEQFF
TGTGCCAGCAGCTTAGTAGGCGGGGGCCAGGGTAATGAGCAGTTCTTC
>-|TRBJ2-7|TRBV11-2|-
CASSRIADPPYEQYF
TGTGCCAGCAGCCGCATAGCGGACCCCCCTTACGAGCAGTACTTC
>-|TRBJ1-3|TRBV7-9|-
CASRTDMLGNTIYF
TGTGCCAGCAGAACGGACATGCTTGGAAACACCATATATTTT